This is a list of T cell receptor beta chains from one sample in a study of Ad26.COV2.S vaccination and SARS-CoV-2 variants. Data came from immunoSEQ multiplex PCR; TCRdb stores just in-frame clones and leaves some out. This repertoire shows approximately 420,000 clones, approximately 88% found once; its top ten account for roughly 4%. Sequenced here: peripheral blood, sampled in a trial of Ad26.COV2.S vaccine versus placebo. Receptors were obtained from a person aged 18 to 59 who received the Ad26.COV2.S COVID-19 vaccine or a placebo. The conserved cysteine and the conserved F or W are not part of the CDR3 here. Part of the rows lack a size; the others show once, few, many or a class for expanded clones.

len,v_gene,abundance,j_gene,CDR3aa
12,TRBV28,.,TRBJ2-7,ASTETGVYYEQY
12,TRBV29-1,.,TRBJ1-2,SVEDLGGDYGYT
13,TRBV7-2,.,TRBJ2-2,ASSLQNQGTGELF
12,TRBV3-1/TRBV3-2,.,TRBJ1-1,ASSQPEVNTEAF
12,TRBV28,once,TRBJ2-7,ASSFLANSYEQY
11,TRBV6-6,.,TRBJ1-1,ASGPGLNTEAF
15,TRBV7-8,.,TRBJ2-3,ASSPLTSGGATDTQY
11,TRBV29-1,.,TRBJ2-7,SVEDLTSYEQY
12,TRBV3-1/TRBV3-2,.,TRBJ2-3,ASSLMRLSDTQY
17,TRBV19,.,TRBJ1-5,ASSISRRGGMRSNQPQH
13,TRBV28,once,TRBJ2-5,ATPGRGGPQETQY
11,TRBV7-9,.,TRBJ1-1,ASSLGGSTEAF
11,TRBV19,.,TRBJ2-3,ASSIGTRDTQY
14,TRBV11-3,.,TRBJ2-1,ASSSPTGTSGGEQF
11,TRBV30,.,TRBJ1-5,AWSRQGNQPQH
12,TRBV10-3,.,TRBJ2-2,ASLGTAAAGELF
12,TRBV5-1,.,TRBJ1-2,ASSLRDRNYGYT
12,TRBV6-7,once,TRBJ1-5,ASTPFAGVQPQH
11,TRBV19,.,TRBJ1-5,ASNPGGNQPQH
15,TRBV4-1,.,TRBJ1-6,ASSQTTGGLTNSPLH
11,TRBV19,.,TRBJ1-5,ASSWGPGQPQH
11,TRBV19,.,TRBJ1-2,ASSWQILYGYT
13,TRBV10-2,.,TRBJ2-3,ASTGSRVRADTQY
13,TRBV7-9,.,TRBJ1-6,ASSPTGQGNSPLH
13,TRBV18,.,TRBJ2-1,ASSPPNRGGYEQF
11,TRBV19,.,TRBJ1-1,ASSKGIGTEAF
13,TRBV4-2,.,TRBJ2-1,ASSPLAGGPNEQF
14,TRBV7-3,once,TRBJ2-1,ASSLRAGDSYNEQF
11,TRBV29-1,.,TRBJ1-1,SVVRVENTEAF
13,TRBV6-2/TRBV6-3,.,TRBJ2-7,ASSQPGQWTYEQY
12,TRBV6-5,once,TRBJ2-7,ASTPDRGDYEQY
13,TRBV28,.,TRBJ1-2,ASSPPTGAGYGYT
12,TRBV4-1,.,TRBJ2-7,ASSQVQGGYEQY
13,TRBV18,.,TRBJ2-7,ASSAGTGLIYEQY
13,TRBV19,.,TRBJ2-1,ASSPSAGTANEQF
14,TRBV5-5,.,TRBJ2-3,ASSLLGGGLIDTQY
15,TRBV21-1,.,TRBJ1-3,ASSKWAGLSSGNTIY
11,TRBV13,.,TRBJ1-2,ASSLQGLGGYT
11,TRBV11-2,.,TRBJ2-7,ASSLAGAYEQY
13,TRBV6-1,.,TRBJ2-7,ASSEPARAFYEQY
11,TRBV19,.,TRBJ1-5,ASSPSIQGPQH
17,TRBV28,.,TRBJ1-4,ASTSGPHTFPSTNEKLF
11,TRBV12-3/TRBV12-4,.,TRBJ2-7,ASSLGNIGEQY
13,TRBV6-5,few,TRBJ2-1,ASSYSNRGRDEQF
14,TRBV19,.,TRBJ2-2,ASSTPMGPSTGELF
13,TRBV7-2,few,TRBJ1-1,ASSSGRVMITEAF
13,TRBV9,.,TRBJ2-5,ASSVPRRAAETQY
12,TRBV6-1,.,TRBJ1-3,ASSELQTGNTIY
12,TRBV9,.,TRBJ1-1,ASSVGVTGTEAF
12,TRBV28,.,TRBJ2-5,ASSSLGGAETQY
12,TRBV7-8,.,TRBJ2-5,ASSRRWLQETQY
14,TRBV7-2,.,TRBJ2-5,ASSLEAGGSQETQY
11,TRBV9,.,TRBJ2-7,ASSVTGGGEQY
13,TRBV2,.,TRBJ2-5,ASSVNRGRQETQY
13,TRBV2,.,TRBJ1-1,ASSDRPGLNTEAF
12,TRBV7-8,.,TRBJ2-7,ASSKDRGPYEQY
12,TRBV19,.,TRBJ2-7,ASSRDPQGWEQY